These T cell receptor beta chains were read from a single sample in a study of blood T cell repertoires in COVID-19. Method: immunoSEQ multiplex PCR; TCRdb's copy keeps in-frame clones and lacks some. The data show about 120,000 clones, 85% to 90% seen once. Sequences were obtained from peripheral blood. The source of these receptors is a man at least 80 years old with acute or convalescent COVID-19. CDR3s include the opening cysteine and the closing phenylalanine or tryptophan. The D gene is left open where the match is weak. Clone sizes are given selectively: once, few, many, or a class where the clone is expanded.

clone_size	v_call	j_call	d_call	cdr3_nt	cdr3_aa
-	TRBV18	TRBJ1-2	TRBD1	TGTGCCAGCTCACCGGGAACAGGGGGCGACTATGGCTACACCTTC	CASSPGTGGDYGYTF
few	TRBV6-2/TRBV6-3	TRBJ2-7	TRBD2	TGTGCCAGCACCCCAGGGCTAGCGGTATACGAGCAGTACTTC	CASTPGLAVYEQYF
-	TRBV28	TRBJ1-2	TRBD1	TGTGCCAGCAGGGGACAGATTAACTATGGCTACACCTTC	CASRGQINYGYTF
-	TRBV9	TRBJ2-3	-	TGTGCCAGCAGCCCCGGGCCCGGGGCAGATACGCAGTATTTT	CASSPGPGADTQYF
-	TRBV18	TRBJ1-1	TRBD1	TGTGCCAGCTCACTTGGGACAGGTACGAACACTGAAGCTTTCTTT	CASSLGTGTNTEAFF
-	TRBV9	TRBJ2-3	-	TGTGCCAGCAGCGTAGGCGACTCAGATACGCAGTATTTT	CASSVGDSDTQYF
-	TRBV18	TRBJ2-7	-	TGTGCCAGCTCACCCTATAGTCAATCCAACGAGCAGTACTTC	CASSPYSQSNEQYF
-	TRBV6-5	TRBJ2-7	-	TGTGCCAGCAGCCTAGCTGACGAGCAGTACTTC	CASSLADEQYF
-	TRBV5-1	TRBJ1-5	TRBD1	TGCGCCAGCAGCTGGGGACCGGGACAGGGTGGTCAGCCCCAGCATTTT	CASSWGPGQGGQPQHF
-	TRBV5-1	TRBJ2-7	TRBD1	TGCGCCAGCAGCTGGACCGGGACAGCCAAGGACCGTTCTTACGAGCAGTACTTC	CASSWTGTAKDRSYEQYF
-	TRBV14	TRBJ2-7	TRBD1	TGTGCCAGCAGCCAACCCGGGACAGGGCATTACGAGCAGTACTTC	CASSQPGTGHYEQYF
-	TRBV15	TRBJ1-5	-	TGTGCCACCAGCAGAGGACAGATCAATCAGCCCCAGCATTTT	CATSRGQINQPQHF
few	TRBV7-2	TRBJ1-4	-	TGTGCCAGCAGCTTTGGGCTTGGACATAATGAAAAACTGTTTTTT	CASSFGLGHNEKLFF
once	TRBV7-8	TRBJ1-2	-	TGTGCCAGCAGCTTAGGGGGCACAGGCAACTATGGCTACACCTTC	CASSLGGTGNYGYTF
-	TRBV4-1	TRBJ1-3	-	TGCGCCAGCAGCCCCGGACCAGGGTCGGGAAACACCATATATTTT	CASSPGPGSGNTIYF
-	TRBV4-2	TRBJ2-1	TRBD2	TGTGCCAGCAGCCCGTTAGCGGGGGGGCCGAGGGACAATGAGCAGTTCTTC	CASSPLAGGPRDNEQFF
-	TRBV2	TRBJ1-2	TRBD1	TGTGCCAGCAGTGACGTTGGGACAGCCAACTATGGCTACACCTTC	CASSDVGTANYGYTF
-	TRBV12-2	TRBJ1-2	-	TGTGCAAGTCGCTTAGCGAGGGCGGAGTTAGACTATGGCTACACCTTC	CASRLARAELDYGYTF
-	TRBV7-9	TRBJ1-3	-	TGTGCCAGCAGCTCACTCGGGACATCTGGAAACACCATATATTTT	CASSSLGTSGNTIYF
-	TRBV20-1	TRBJ1-1	-	TGCAGTGCTAGAGAGGCCAGAGAAGCTTTCTTT	CSAREAREAFF
-	TRBV3-1/TRBV3-2	TRBJ2-1	-	TGTGCCAGCAGCCAAGCGGGTCGTACTAGAAACCATGAGCAGTTCTTC	CASSQAGRTRNHEQFF
-	TRBV5-4	TRBJ2-3	-	TGTGCCAGCACCCCAACTCCAGGGATACGCACAGATACGCAGTATTTT	CASTPTPGIRTDTQYF
-	TRBV19	TRBJ1-1	TRBD1	TGTGCCAGTAGTATTAACAGGGGCGCAGCTGAAGCTTTCTTT	CASSINRGAAEAFF
-	TRBV2	TRBJ1-1	-	TGTGCCAGTGAAAGGAACAGCCCGTCTTTCTTT	CASERNSPSFF
-	TRBV18	TRBJ2-7	-	TGTGCCAGCTCGCTAACCCTCGCGACGGGTGGCCTTTACGAGCAGTACTTC	CASSLTLATGGLYEQYF
-	TRBV6-5	TRBJ1-2	-	TGTGCCAGCAGCCGGGCGGTCCAGGGTCATGGCTACACCTTC	CASSRAVQGHGYTF
-	TRBV20-1	TRBJ1-1	-	TGCAGTGCTAGTAATCCTTCGGGGGGCACTGAAGCTTTCTTT	CSASNPSGGTEAFF
-	TRBV29-1	TRBJ1-1	-	TGCAGCGTTGAAGTTAGACAGAACACTGAAGCTTTCTTT	CSVEVRQNTEAFF
few	TRBV3-1/TRBV3-2	TRBJ1-3	TRBD1	TGTGCCAGCAGCCACCGAGGGGGCGGAAACACCATATATTTT	CASSHRGGGNTIYF
-	TRBV21-1	TRBJ2-7	-	TGTGCCAGCAGCAAAGGGACAGGGGAGGCCTACGAGCAGTACTTC	CASSKGTGEAYEQYF
once	TRBV5-1	TRBJ2-2	TRBD2	TGCGCCAGCAGCTTGGAACCGGGACTAGCGGGGGCCGCGAACACCGGGGAGCTGTTTTTT	CASSLEPGLAGAANTGELFF
-	TRBV3-1/TRBV3-2	TRBJ1-6	-	TGTGCCAGCAGCCAAGGTCCCTATGACGGGACTAGCTCCTATAATTCACCCCTCCACTTT	CASSQGPYDGTSSYNSPLHF
-	TRBV27	TRBJ1-2	-	TGTGCCAGCAGGAGGGACACCAGCTATGGCTACACCTTC	CASRRDTSYGYTF
-	TRBV18	TRBJ1-1	-	TGTGCCAGCTCACCCGGGACGGGAGTAATGAACACTGAAGCTTTCTTT	CASSPGTGVMNTEAFF
few	TRBV5-8	TRBJ2-1	-	TGTGCCATCCCGTCGGGAAACTTTGGGAGCGTAGTACCCGAGGATGAGCAGTTCTTC	CAIPSGNFGSVVPEDEQFF
-	TRBV10-3	TRBJ2-7	-	TGTGCCATCAGTGAGTCAAGCCCCACCTACGAGCAGTACTTC	CAISESSPTYEQYF
few	TRBV10-3	TRBJ1-1	-	TGTGCCATCGGGGGCATGACAGGCGAGGCCACTGAAGCTTTCTTT	CAIGGMTGEATEAFF
-	TRBV7-2	TRBJ2-1	-	TGTGCCAGCGGAAGGGGGGGCTCCTACAATGAGCAGTTCTTC	CASGRGGSYNEQFF
-	TRBV11-2	TRBJ1-2	-	TGTGCCAGCAGCTACCGGCAGGGATGGAACTATGGCTACACCTTC	CASSYRQGWNYGYTF
-	TRBV23-1	TRBJ1-1	-	TGCGCCAGCAGTCAATCCGGGGGGAGGGTCACTGAAGCTTTCTTT	CASSQSGGRVTEAFF
-	TRBV27	TRBJ1-1	TRBD1	TGTGCCAGCAGTCGGCCAGGGGGCCTTGAGACTTTCTTT	CASSRPGGLETFF
-	TRBV4-1	TRBJ1-2	-	TGCGCCAGCAGCCCAGAAGCAGGAGGCTATGGCTACACCTTC	CASSPEAGGYGYTF
-	TRBV15	TRBJ1-1	TRBD1	TGTGCCACCAGCAGAGATCGAGGGACAGGGCGCCCTGAAGCTTTCTTT	CATSRDRGTGRPEAFF
-	TRBV10-2	TRBJ1-2	-	TGCGCCAGCAGCCCGCATCAGTATGGCTACACCTTC	CASSPHQYGYTF
once	TRBV24-1	TRBJ2-1	TRBD1	TGTGCCACCGGGAGGACAGGGGGCTCCTACAATGAGCAGTTCTTC	CATGRTGGSYNEQFF
-	TRBV5-1	TRBJ1-2	TRBD1	TGCGCCAGCAGCCAGGGACAGGGGTATGGCTACACCTTC	CASSQGQGYGYTF
-	TRBV7-9	TRBJ2-7	TRBD1	TGTGCCAGCAGCGCCCGGGACAGCTCCTACGAGCAGTACTTC	CASSARDSSYEQYF
-	TRBV6-2/TRBV6-3	TRBJ1-3	TRBD1	TGTGCCAGCAGTATGGACAGGGTACGAGGAAACACCATATATTTT	CASSMDRVRGNTIYF
-	TRBV5-5	TRBJ1-5	-	TGTGCCAGCAGCTCTGAAAGGGGTCAGCCCCAGCATTTT	CASSSERGQPQHF
-	TRBV5-1	TRBJ2-2	TRBD2	TGCGCCAGCAGCTTGGCAGCGGGGGCTACGAACACCGGGGAGCTGTTTTTT	CASSLAAGATNTGELFF
-	TRBV11-2	TRBJ1-4	-	TGTGCCAGCAGCTTAGACGCGCAGGGTAATGAAAAACTGTTTTTT	CASSLDAQGNEKLFF
-	TRBV6-6	TRBJ2-7	-	TGTGCCAGCAGTTATCAGGCAGGGGGGTCCTACGAGCAGTACTTC	CASSYQAGGSYEQYF
-	TRBV29-1	TRBJ2-7	-	TGCAGCGTTGAAGAGACGGGCGGGGCGGCCTACGAGCAGTACTTC	CSVEETGGAAYEQYF
-	TRBV14	TRBJ2-7	TRBD2	TGTGCCAGCAGCCAAGATTTCTCAGCGGGGGTCTACGAGCAGTACTTC	CASSQDFSAGVYEQYF
-	TRBV5-1	TRBJ1-1	-	TGCGCCAGCAGCTTAATCTTAGGGGAAACGAACACTGAAGCTTTCTTT	CASSLILGETNTEAFF
-	TRBV19	TRBJ1-6	TRBD1	TGTGCCACCAAACGAGCAACAGGGGGACAATTTAATTCACCCCTCCACTTT	CATKRATGGQFNSPLHF